The clone carrying this TCR beta chain was counted only a few times. Its antigen is not known. This specimen comes from a study of beta chain features in type 1 diabetes. The germline gives CDR1 SEHNR, CDR2 FQNEAQ (reference sequence). This CDR3 is 13 amino acids long. Deletions cut 3 bases from V and 2 bases from J, with 6 bases between. Reverse transcribing all isolated RNA meant expressed TCRB transcripts were sequenced. Naive, central memory and regulatory T cell samples yielded around 3.3 million reads on average. The method was immunoSEQ multiplex PCR; TCRdb's version includes in-frame clones alone and lacks a portion of them. Here the sample spans about 350,000 clones, around 19% being singletons. Study-wide results and caveats: Fewer junction insertions and more nucleotide deletions appeared in type 1 diabetes patients. Cells carrying high TCR expression could end up over-represented when cDNA is sequenced.

The chain carries TRBV7-9 and TRBJ2-3; D not resolved. The sequencing input was naive CD4+ T cells from blood. This receptor was obtained from a woman under 30 in good health. CDR3 in amino acids: CASSLAHTDTQYF. The CDR3 region has the DNA TGTGCCAGCAGCTTGGCCCACACAGATACGCAGTATTTT.